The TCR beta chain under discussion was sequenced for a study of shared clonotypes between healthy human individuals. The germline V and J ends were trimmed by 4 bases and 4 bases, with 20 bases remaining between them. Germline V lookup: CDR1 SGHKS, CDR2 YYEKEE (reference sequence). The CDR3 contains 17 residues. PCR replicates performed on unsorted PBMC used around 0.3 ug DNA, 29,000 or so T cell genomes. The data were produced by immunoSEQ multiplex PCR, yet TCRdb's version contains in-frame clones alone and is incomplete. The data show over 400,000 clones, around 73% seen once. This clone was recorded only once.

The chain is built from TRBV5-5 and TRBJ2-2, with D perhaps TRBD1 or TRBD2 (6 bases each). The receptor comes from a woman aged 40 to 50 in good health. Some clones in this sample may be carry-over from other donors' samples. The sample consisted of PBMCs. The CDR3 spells CASSALIRGGVTGELFF. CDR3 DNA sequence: TGTGCCAGCAGCGCCCTAATCAGGGGCGGGGTCACCGGGGAGCTGTTTTTT.